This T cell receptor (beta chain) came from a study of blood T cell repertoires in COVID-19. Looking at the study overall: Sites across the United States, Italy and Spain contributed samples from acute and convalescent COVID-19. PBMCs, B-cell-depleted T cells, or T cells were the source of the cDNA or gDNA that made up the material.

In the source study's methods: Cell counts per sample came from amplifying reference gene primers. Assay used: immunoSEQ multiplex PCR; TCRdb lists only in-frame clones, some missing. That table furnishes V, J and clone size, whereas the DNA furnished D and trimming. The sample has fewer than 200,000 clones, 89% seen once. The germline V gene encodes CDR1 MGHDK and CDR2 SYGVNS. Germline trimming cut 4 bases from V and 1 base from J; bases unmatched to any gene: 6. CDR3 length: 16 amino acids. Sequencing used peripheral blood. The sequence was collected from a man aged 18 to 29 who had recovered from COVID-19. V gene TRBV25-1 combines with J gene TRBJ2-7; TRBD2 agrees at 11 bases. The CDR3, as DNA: TGTGCCAGCAGTGGACCCGGGACTAGCGGATCCTACGAGCAGTACTTC. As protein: CASSGPGTSGSYEQYF.